This T cell receptor (beta chain) was captured in a study of human T cells and chemical hapten exposure. Turning to the study itself: For the approximately 25-week duration of the study, patients were given weekly doses of diphenylcyclopropenone on the scalp.

The germline V gene has CDR1 SGHKS and CDR2 YYEKEE (reference sequence). V dropped 3 bases and J dropped 0 bases, with 10 bases sitting between them. The CDR3 length is 16 residues. In the authors' methods: Sample TCR counts, which ranged from roughly 23,224 to 750,000, had a median of around 93,000. Using its own MiXCR run on the RACE reads, TCRdb lists one record per CDR3 protein. The V and J calls and clone size are TCRdb's, not the authors'. The sample yields around 200,000 distinct CDR3 sequences, 30% seen once. In this sample, this clonotype turned up a few times. Time point meaning: pre-sensitization, week 0. Regarding treatment: therapeutic diphenylcyclopropenone sensitization with weekly scalp DPC. Unfractionated whole blood yielded total RNA.

The receptor was derived from a woman in her thirties with alopecia areata. Some clones in this sample may be carry-over from other donors' samples. Sequencing was performed on whole blood, taken in connection with sensitization to the hapten diphenylcyclopropenone (DPC). The chain employs TRBV5-5 and TRBJ2-6; D is perhaps TRBD1 (5 bases). The CDR3 loop reads CASSSTVGSGANVLTF. The CDR3 coding sequence is TGTGCCAGCAGCTCGACAGTCGGCTCTGGGGCCAACGTCCTGACTTTC.